This T cell receptor (beta chain) was found in a study of shared clonotypes between healthy human individuals. For each subset, genomic DNA was distributed in equal portions over several immunoSEQ plates. Original processing notes: Junction-only sequences produced by ImmunoSEQ had no quality scores, so filtering differed. Assay: immunoSEQ multiplex PCR; the TCRdb copy retains only in-frame clones and omits some. V, J and clone size are those of that table, while D and trimming were read from the DNA. The sample carries some 470,000 clones, 75% to 85% recorded once. Note on this clone: Its antigen remains unknown.

Overall study results and limits: Exclusively blood specimens were collected; tissue repertoires likely differ.

The origin of this receptor is a woman aged 40 to 55 in good health. Some clones in this sample may be carry-over from other donors' samples. Specimen: PBMCs.

The CDR3 is CASSLRAGISYEQYF. The CDR3 DNA reads TGTGCCAGCAGCTTAAGGGCAGGGATCTCCTACGAGCAGTACTTC. The chain links TRBV7-3 to TRBJ2-7, with D possibly TRBD1 on 5 matching bases. The CDR3 is made up of 15 amino acids. The germline V gene has CDR1 SGHTA and CDR2 FQGTGA. With 1 base removed from V and 0 bases from J, the gap between germline ends came to 10 bases.